This TCR beta chain was obtained from a study of shared clonotypes between healthy human individuals. Study-wide background: Used for every donor were three CD4 naive, three CD4 memory, two CD8 naive and one CD8 memory plate. Overall study findings and caveats: Researchers sampled only blood; tissue repertoires likely differ.

Assay used: immunoSEQ multiplex PCR; TCRdb lists only in-frame clones, some missing. Of about 2 million clones listed, roughly 96% are singletons. For this clone: Antigen: not known. Other nucleotide sequences from this sample produce the same CDR3.

All of the donors resided in Nashville, Tennessee, and each was a Caucasian adult. The CDR3 spans 13 residues. Trimming cost V 2 bases and J 5 bases, with 9 bases left between them. The germline CDR1 and CDR2 sequences are MNHNS and SASEGT. Source material: naive CD4+ T cells sorted from blood. Specified subset: CD45RA+ positively selected. The sequence came from a man aged 18 to 29 in good health. The genes are TRBV6-1 and TRBJ1-1; weak D call: TRBD1 (6 bases). The CDR3, as DNA: TGTGCCAGCAGTGAAAAAGGGGGGACTGAAGCTTTCTTT. Translated, it gives CASSEKGGTEAFF.